This T cell receptor beta chain emerged from a study of human T cells and chemical hapten exposure. Looking at the study overall: DPC at 2% was the sensitizing agent, placed on approximately 2 cm by approximately 2 cm of upper inner arm skin.

Time point described: pre-sensitization, week 0. Treatment defined: therapeutic diphenylcyclopropenone sensitization with weekly scalp DPC. The germline gives CDR1 MNHEY, CDR2 SVGEGT. V lost 0 bases and J lost 0, with 18 bases in between. The CDR3 sequence is 19 residues long. Ten or more counts support this clonotype. TCRdb fed the RACE reads into MiXCR, producing one record per CDR3 protein. The sample yields roughly 100,000 distinct CDR3 sequences, around 10% seen once. The TCR originated in a woman aged 35 to 49 with alopecia areata. Some clones in this sample may be carry-over from other donors' samples. The J gene is TRBJ1-5, the V gene TRBV6-2 or TRBV6-3; possibly TRBD1 for D (6 bases). Source: whole blood, taken in connection with sensitization to the hapten diphenylcyclopropenone (DPC). As DNA, the CDR3 is TGTGCCAGCAGTTACTCGATCCTCGGACAGTCGAGTAGCAATCAGCCCCAGCATTTT. Its translation is CASSYSILGQSSSNQPQHF.